The clone carrying this TCR beta chain occurred a few times. The data originate from a study of shared clonotypes between healthy human individuals. This table comes from immunoSEQ multiplex PCR, and its TCRdb copy is limited to in-frame clones, with some not included. The profile shows some 790,000 clones, 72% of them singletons. The sequenced material came from memory CD4+ T cells sorted from blood. The subset is: CD45RA-negative fraction. The receptor was derived from a woman aged 25-40 years in good health.

The CDR3 protein is CAIGGAKNTGELFF. CDR3 bases: TGTGCCATCGGAGGGGCCAAGAACACCGGGGAGCTGTTTTTT. The genes are TRBV10-3 and TRBJ2-2; a possible D gene is TRBD2 (6 bases). Trimming pared 8 bases from V and 1 base from J, leaving 11 bases between. The germline CDR1 and CDR2 sequences are ENHRY and SYGVKD. The length of the CDR3 is 14 residues.